One sample yielded the 15 T cell receptor beta chains listed below, sequenced in a study of response to subunit inactivated influenza vaccine. TCRdb called the RT-PCR reads again in MiXCR, with one record for every CDR3 protein. The top ten hold about 7.8% of the sample, which has 200,000 to 300,000 distinct CDR3 sequences, 9.5% to 15% seen once. Sequences were derived from non-naive T cells sorted from PBMCs, sampled roughly 15 days before vaccination. These receptors were obtained from a man over 45 who received an inactivated influenza vaccine.

This clonotype was picked up a small number of times. This chain uses TRBV6-2 or TRBV6-3 with TRBJ1-1; TRBD1 matches 7 bases. In germline, CDR1 is MNHEY, CDR2 SVGEGT. The CDR3 covers 14 residues. The V and J ends lost 6 bases and 6 bases, in that order; junction bases with no gene match: 10. The CDR3 bases are TGTGCCAGCAGCCACTTACAGGGGTCCGCTGAAGCTTTCTTT. Encoded protein: CASSHLQGSAEAFF.

The CDR3 is CASAGAGGWNEQFF. The CDR3 DNA follows: TGTGCCAGTGCCGGGGCAGGGGGTTGGAATGAGCAGTTCTTC. J is TRBJ2-1 and V is TRBV6-1; 7 bases map to TRBD1. The CDR3 has 14 residues. The J segment lost 7 bases and the V segment lost 9 bases, leaving 12 bases of the junction unmatched. In germline, CDR1 is MNHNS, CDR2 SASEGT.

V and J are TRBV12-3 or TRBV12-4 and TRBJ1-5; D is perhaps TRBD1 (5 bases). The CDR3 spans 13 residues. The V end lost 6 bases, the J end lost 10 bases, and 16 bases lay between the germline ends. CDR3 sequence (DNA): TGTGCCAGCAGCCCGACAGTCCCAAAACCCCAGCATTTT. Amino acids: CASSPTVPKPQHF.

V usage is TRBV18 and J usage is TRBJ2-1, with 7 bases fitting TRBD2. Germline loops: CDR1 KGHSH, CDR2 LQKENI. The CDR3 spans 16 residues. The junction had 5 bases not matched to a gene; V was cut back by 1 base and J by 2 bases. The CDR3 nucleotides read TGTGCCAGCTCACCACGAAGCGGGGCGGCCTACAATGAGCAGTTCTTC. Protein sequence: CASSPRSGAAYNEQFF.

This chain connects TRBV7-9 to TRBJ1-4, with 8 nucleotides matching TRBD1. Germline CDR1 and CDR2: SEHNR and FQNEAQ (reference sequence). Unmatched junction bases numbered 10, after V lost 5 bases and J lost 5 bases. The CDR3 has 16 residues. This CDR3 reads CASSPRRTGSNEKLFF. The CDR3 DNA is TGTGCCAGCAGCCCAAGGAGGACAGGGAGCAATGAAAAACTGTTTTTT. The full variable domain, its missing parts supplied by reference TRBV7-9 and TRBJ1-4, is DTGVSQNPRHKITKRGQNVTFRCDPISEHNRLYWYRQTLGQGPEFLTYFQNEAQLEKSRLLSDRFSAERPKGSFSTLEIQRTEQGDSAMYLCASSPRRTGSNEKLFFGSGTQLSVL.

The CDR3 here is CASSLAGMRANEQFF. As DNA, the CDR3 is TGTGCCAGCAGCTTGGCTGGGATGAGGGCCAATGAGCAGTTCTTC. The chain has TRBV5-4 and TRBJ2-1; tentative D call: TRBD2 (5 bases). There are 15 residues in the CDR3. CDR1 is SGHNT and CDR2 is YYREEE in the germline V gene (reference sequence). V lost 0 bases, J lost 6 bases, and 13 bases lay in between.

The chain combines TRBV2 with TRBJ1-5; D unclear. V lost 5 bases and J 3 bases, leaving 11 bases between the germline ends. The CDR3 runs to 14 residues. Germline V gene sequence: CDR1 SNHLY, CDR2 FYNNEI. The CDR3 spells CASSKSATNQPQHF. CDR3 coding DNA: TGTGCCAGCAGTAAATCAGCTACCAATCAGCCCCAGCATTTT.

Many counts were recorded for this clonotype. The chain is built from TRBV20-1 and TRBJ2-7; 11 bases are shared with TRBD1. CDR1 is DFQATT and CDR2 is SNEGSKA in the germline V gene (reference sequence). The length of the CDR3 is 14 residues. After removal of 7 bases from V and 6 bases from J, the junction contained 11 bases not matched to a gene. CDR3 DNA: TGCAGTGTGGTTATTCGGACAGGGGGCGGCGAGCAGTACTTC. Residues: CSVVIRTGGGEQYF.

This clonotype was detected ten times or more. V usage is TRBV7-2 and J usage is TRBJ1-2, with D unresolved. The CDR3 totals 14 residues. Germline V gene lookup returns CDR1 SGHTA and CDR2 FQGNSA. The V end was cut by 1 base, the J end by 5 bases, with 11 bases between. CDR3 sequence (DNA): TGTGCCAGCAGCTTAGGTGGCGGGATATATGGCTACACCTTC. It codes for CASSLGGGIYGYTF.

In its sample, this clonotype was seen once. The junction departs from the called germline gene at one end, perhaps through a read error. The chain has TRBV7-9 and TRBJ2-7; no definite D call. The CDR3 sequence is 12 residues long. The germline gives CDR1 SEHNR, CDR2 FQNEAQ (reference sequence). CDR3 coding DNA: TGTGCCAGCGGCTTAGTAGGGTACGAGCAGTACTTC. Translation gives CASGLVGYEQYF.

In its sample, this clonotype was seen a few times. J is TRBJ2-2 and V is TRBV4-1, with D possibly being TRBD1 (6 bases). Germline CDR1 MGHRA, CDR2 YSYEKL. The CDR3 sequence is 18 residues long. V was shortened by 0 bases and J by 5 bases, with 19 bases between the two germline ends. Here the CDR3 DNA reads TGCGCCAGCAGCCAAGATCTTCAGGGGACGCGTTGGACCGGGGAGCTGTTTTTT. Encoded protein: CASSQDLQGTRWTGELFF.

The V and J genes are TRBV5-6 and TRBJ2-7, with D maybe TRBD2 (5 bases). Trimming left V 8 bases short and J 2 bases short, with 14 bases between. The germline CDR1 and CDR2 sequences are SGHDT and YYEEEE. The CDR3 loop spans 13 amino acids. The CDR3 DNA reads TGTGCCAGGGGCCGCGGGCTCCCCTACGAGCAGTACTTC. Translation: CARGRGLPYEQYF.

V and J are TRBV20-1 and TRBJ2-3; TRBD1 or TRBD2 may be the D gene (5 bases each). CDR1 DFQATT and CDR2 SNEGSKA come from the germline V gene (reference sequence). V lost 6 bases, J lost 7 bases, and 14 bases lay in between. CDR3 size: 12 residues. The CDR3 region is CSADPGTYTQYF. CDR3 in DNA: TGCAGTGCCGACCCCGGGACGTATACGCAGTATTTT.

V gene TRBV2 combines with J gene TRBJ1-1; TRBD1 agrees at 9 bases. The CDR3 length is 14 residues. V was pared by 6 bases and J by 3 bases, with 5 bases of the junction left unmatched. Germline V CDR1 and CDR2: SNHLY, FYNNEI. DNA of the CDR3: TGTGCCAGCAGGTTGACAGGGGGGGACACTGAAGCTTTCTTT. It yields the protein CASRLTGGDTEAFF.

On this clonotype itself: This is likely a read error, given that the CDR3 carries no conserved phenylalanine or tryptophan at its end. The chain couples TRBV5-1 to TRBJ2-7; a possible D gene is TRBD2 (5 bases). Germline V CDR1 and CDR2: SGHRS, YFSETQ. Trimming removed 4 bases at V and 4 bases at J, with 12 bases between. There are 13 residues in the CDR3. CDR3 loop: CASSGREGYEQYL. For the CDR3, the DNA is TGCGCCAGCAGCGGCCGGGAAGGGTACGAGCAGTACTTA.